This record covers a single T cell receptor beta chain. The antigen is undetermined. Synthetic analogs of TCR templates were spiked into every PCR. Using immunoSEQ multiplex PCR, the repertoire was profiled, and TCRdb retains in-frame clones only, with some absent. Of tens of thousands of clones listed, approximately 88% were seen once; the top ten hold under 15%. This sample's time point: pretreatment peripheral blood. After removal of 3 bases from V and 4 bases from J, the junction contained 7 bases not matched to a gene. This CDR3 has 15 amino acids. CDR1 is SGHRS and CDR2 is YFSETQ in the germline V gene. This record comes from a study of PD-L1 blockade in urothelial cancer. Whole-study context: After treatment start, blood was analyzed at 3 weeks (second dose) and at 6 weeks. When blood samples were assessed, the median T cell count was some 150,000. General observations from the study: Below-median blood TCR clonality before treatment forecast better survival.

This chain links TRBV5-1 with TRBJ2-5; the match to TRBD1 covers 9 bases. The sample here was PBMCs, taken around atezolizumab (anti-PD-L1) treatment. The source of this sequence is a woman aged 55-69 years with urothelial cancer. The CDR3 spells CASSSAQGAGETQYF. In DNA form, the CDR3 reads TGCGCCAGCAGCTCCGCACAGGGGGCGGGAGAGACCCAGTACTTC.